This TCR beta chain was documented in a study of Ad26.COV2.S vaccination and SARS-CoV-2 variants. Study findings and constraints: Responses of T cells in total may have been underestimated by the TCR breadth and depth analyses. While placebo recipients had lower spike-specific TCR breadth, vaccine recipients had more.

V was shortened by 1 base and J by 4 bases, with 13 bases between the two germline ends. The CDR3 has 15 amino acids. Germline CDR1 is SGHVS and CDR2 is FQNEAQ. The assay was immunoSEQ multiplex PCR, and TCRdb's table has in-frame clones only and misses some. The data show about 450,000 clones, 89% seen once. Stated treatment: some 19 received Ad26.COV2.S at low or high dose, single or two shots; five or six received placebo; per-sample allocation not given. Following the first vaccine or placebo injection, samples were taken on day 63. Concerning this clone: What it binds is not known.

V usage is TRBV7-8 and J usage is TRBJ1-1; D gene unclear. The sequence was obtained from a person aged 18-60 years who received the Ad26.COV2.S COVID-19 vaccine or a placebo. The sample was peripheral blood, taken in a trial of Ad26.COV2.S vaccine versus placebo. CDR3 in amino acids: CASSLGAWVATEAFF. The DNA of the CDR3 is TGTGCCAGCAGCTTAGGAGCTTGGGTGGCCACTGAAGCTTTCTTT. Complete variable domain (other parts from reference TRBV7-8 and TRBJ1-1): GAGVSQSPRYKVAKRGQDVALRCDPISGHVSLFWYQQALGQGPEFLTYFQNEAQLDKSGLPSDRFFAERPEGSVSTLKIQRTQQEDSAVYLCASSLGAWVATEAFFGQGTRLTVV.